The present TCR beta chain was sequenced within a study of early T cells in non-severe SARS-CoV-2 infection. A single count supports this clonotype. Germline-derived CDR1 and CDR2 are DFQATT and SNEGSKA (reference sequence). The CDR3 runs to 14 residues. Each CDR3 protein is one row after TCRdb ran MiXCR on the 5' RACE reads. The table includes fewer than 100,000 distinct CDR3 sequences, approximately 12% detected once. The V gene is TRBV20-1, the J gene TRBJ2-7; D perhaps matches TRBD2 (6 bases). The J call is uncertain, as TRBJ2-1 better fits the DNA end. Input material: whole blood. This receptor was identified in an adult who was a healthcare worker with PCR-confirmed SARS-CoV-2 infection or an uninfected control (not recorded which). This CDR3 reads CSAKTPGGTYEQFF. Written as DNA, the CDR3 is TGCAGTGCTAAAACCCCTGGGGGGACCTACGAGCAGTTCTTC.